This TCR beta chain comes out of a study of cytomegalovirus exposure and HLA in healthy donors. Vbeta (60) and Jbeta (13) primers were used in the PCR. This table comes from immunoSEQ multiplex PCR, and its TCRdb copy is limited to in-frame clones, with some not included. The table lists 150,000 to 200,000 clones, roughly 79% of them singletons. The CDR3 spans 13 residues. V was clipped by 6 bases and J by 2 bases, with 7 bases between them. From germline, CDR1 is MNHEY and CDR2 SVGAGI. The clonotype was recovered from a woman in her thirties in good health and CMV-seropositive. The chain joins TRBV6-5 to TRBJ2-2, with D unresolved. The sequencing input was PBMCs. The DNA of the CDR3 is TGTGCCAGCAGCCCCTCCAACACCGGGGAGCTGTTTTTT. Its translation: CASSPSNTGELFF.